The sequence of this T cell receptor beta chain was determined in a study of CD8+CD57+ T cells in acquired aplastic anemia. The overall study: Sorted CD4+ and CD8+ cells yielded around 3.2 ug of DNA on average. Where healthy donors were concerned, CD4+ cells averaged around 9.9 million reads. Study-level results: Statistical testing detected no significant gap in CD8+ Simpson's diversity between patients and controls.

After removal of 6 bases from V and 2 bases from J, the junction contained 7 bases not matched to a gene. The CDR3 spans 16 residues. CDR1 and CDR2 (germline): SGHTA, FQGNSA. Genomic DNA templated the TCR beta VDJ and CDR3 profiling. TCRdb independently ran MiXCR on the reads; one entry per CDR3 protein. The table lists some 210,000 distinct CDR3 sequences, about 59% of them singletons. About this clonotype: No antigen is known for it.

The chain is built from TRBV7-2 and TRBJ2-3, with 11 bases lining up with TRBD2. This clonotype was obtained from a human donor in good health. The sequenced material came from sorted CD4+, CD8+, or CD8+CD57+ T cells (not recorded which) from PBMCs. The CDR3 coding sequence is TGTGCCAGCAGTCTTACTAGCGGGGGATACACAGATACGCAGTATTTT. Translating it yields CASSLTSGGYTDTQYF.